The T cell receptor (beta chain) under discussion was sequenced for a study of cytomegalovirus exposure and HLA in healthy donors. This clone was counted a few times. Its antigen is unknown. General study results and limits: Productive status was seen about 87% or about 30% of the time for most TCR beta V segments in an earlier analysis.

A multiplex PCR was run with 60 Vbeta primers and 13 Jbeta primers. Authors' data handling: Counted up in a later analysis, unique TCR beta chains came to about 80 million, with around 9.9 million shared. Sequencing used immunoSEQ multiplex PCR; TCRdb keeps in-frame clones, though not all of them. V, J and clone size derive from that table, while D and trimming were established from the DNA sequence. The sample has about 90,000 clones; 55% to 75% are singletons. J lost 0 bases, V lost 1 base, and 3 bases had no gene match. This CDR3 is 16 amino acids long. Per the germline V gene, CDR1 is SGHAT and CDR2 is FQDESV (reference sequence). There were likely unrecorded immune exposures, though donors were nominally healthy when sampled.

The chain recombines TRBV11-1 with TRBJ1-3; 7 nucleotides align to TRBD1. The origin of this receptor is a woman between 50 and 59 years old in good health and CMV-seropositive. The sequencing input was PBMCs. The CDR3 DNA reads as TGTGCCAGCAGCTTAGTCAACAGGGGCTCTGGAAACACCATATATTTT. This gives the protein CASSLVNRGSGNTIYF.